Each of the 9 T cell receptor beta chains below was sequenced from the same sample in a study of blood T cells in healthy people across ages. A sample-barcoded 5' primer and a J-beta primer mix were used in a second PCR of roughly 6 to 11 cycles. TCRdb re-analysed the 5' RACE reads in MiXCR, keeping a single row per CDR3 protein. Among over 600,000 distinct CDR3 sequences listed, 56% were seen once. The specimen was blood. The receptors stem from a man aged 35-49 years in good health.

This clonotype was seen only a few times. The rearrangement links TRBV14 to TRBJ2-4, with no clear D. Trimming left V 1 base short and J 9 bases short, with 10 bases between. From germline, CDR1 is SGHDN and CDR2 FVKESK. The CDR3 consists of 13 residues. CDR3 nucleotides: TGTGCCAGCAGCCAAGGGACCCATACCATTCAGTACTTC. Translated: CASSQGTHTIQYF.

This chain links TRBV6-5 with TRBJ1-2; 7 bases are shared with TRBD1. V shed 11 bases and J 8 bases; nucleotides not matched to a gene: 5. This CDR3 region has 10 residues. Germline values: CDR1 MNHEY, CDR2 SVGAGI. The CDR3 reads CAAHRGGYTF. Written as DNA, the CDR3 is TGTGCCGCCCACAGGGGAGGCTACACCTTC.

In this sample, this clonotype turned up once. This chain joins TRBV28 and TRBJ2-1, with 9 bases identical to TRBD1. The germline V gene has CDR1 MDHEN and CDR2 SYDVKM. Unmatched junction bases numbered 4, after V lost 3 bases and J lost 4 bases. The CDR3 has 15 residues. In DNA, the CDR3 is TGTGCCAGCAGTTTGACGGGACAGGGATACAATGAGCAGTTCTTC. It yields the protein CASSLTGQGYNEQFF.

This clonotype occurred many times. CDR3 sequence: CASSLRGPGSEVNIQYF. DNA of the CDR3: TGCGCCAGCAGCTTGAGGGGGCCAGGGTCTGAAGTAAACATTCAGTACTTC. V is TRBV5-1 and J is TRBJ2-4; 7 bases map to TRBD1. Losses at the gene ends were 1 base for V and 6 bases for J; bases not matched to a gene: 13. CDR3 length: 17 residues. The germline gives CDR1 SGHRS, CDR2 YFSETQ.

The V and J genes are TRBV20-1 and TRBJ1-5, with TRBD1 matching over 9 bases. The V and J ends lost 0 bases and 1 base, in that order; junction bases with no gene match: 7. Germline CDR1 DFQATT, CDR2 SNEGSKA (reference sequence). CDR3 size: 17 residues. In DNA, the CDR3 is TGCAGTGCTAGAGATTACAGGGGGCAGGTAAGCAATCAGCCCCAGCATTTT. Protein product: CSARDYRGQVSNQPQHF.

The chain links TRBV4-2 to TRBJ2-7; D is ambiguous. Per germline, CDR1 LGHNA and CDR2 YNFKEQ. CDR3 size: 15 residues. V was cut by 4 bases and J by 7 bases, with 20 bases left in between. CDR3 sequence (DNA): TGTGCCAGCAGCCCCGCGACTCTTTCCTACAATGAGCAGTACTTC. It is translated as CASSPATLSYNEQYF.

This clonotype was counted only a few times. V gene TRBV20-1 combines with J gene TRBJ2-1; D unresolved. V lost 3 bases, J lost 3 bases, and 6 bases lay in between. Germline CDR1 is DFQATT and CDR2 is SNEGSKA (reference sequence). The CDR3 is 12 residues long. The DNA for the CDR3 is TGCAGTGCTAGGAGGCGCTACAATGAGCAGTTCTTC. Translation: CSARRRYNEQFF.

The chain carries TRBV6-5 and TRBJ1-1; TRBD1 aligns across 7 bases. From germline, CDR1 is MNHEY and CDR2 SVGAGI. This CDR3 has 15 amino acids. The V gene end was trimmed by 0 bases and the J gene end by 5 bases; junction bases not matched to a gene: 6. CDR3 protein: CASSYSRQGWTEAFF. The CDR3 DNA reads TGTGCCAGCAGTTACTCGAGACAGGGTTGGACTGAAGCTTTCTTT.

This chain links TRBV28 with TRBJ2-7; D gene uncertain. The CDR3 runs 15 residues. Trimming stripped 6 bases from V and 5 bases from J, with 20 bases between. Germline lookup yields CDR1 MDHEN and CDR2 SYDVKM. The CDR3 region is CASSSTYTRLHEQYF. CDR3 nucleotide sequence: TGTGCCAGCAGCTCCACTTATACAAGACTTCACGAGCAGTACTTC.